The rows below give T cell receptor beta chains drawn from one sample of a study of shared clonotypes between healthy human individuals. Assay: immunoSEQ multiplex PCR; the TCRdb copy retains only in-frame clones and omits some. This repertoire shows more than 2,000,000 clones, over 90% found once; its top ten account for roughly 0.36%. Material: naive CD4+ T cells from PBMCs. These receptors all come from a man aged 18 to 30 in good health. Some clones in this sample may be carry-over from other donors' samples. Both conserved end residues are part of each CDR3. The order of the fields is J gene, V gene, clone size, D gene, CDR3 DNA, CDR3 protein. A D gene is named only where the DNA matches it firmly. Some rows mark clone size as missing; the rest say once, few, many or name a class of expanded clone.

J: TRBJ1-3; V: TRBV9; size: -; D: -; DNA: TGTGCCAGCAGCGTAGCGCACAGCTCTGGAAACACCATATATTTT; CDR3: CASSVAHSSGNTIYF
J: TRBJ2-3; V: TRBV4-2; size: -; D: TRBD2; DNA: TGTGCCAGCAGCACGCGAACCCTAGCGGGAGTAGATACGCAGTATTTT; CDR3: CASSTRTLAGVDTQYF
J: TRBJ2-7; V: TRBV29-1; size: -; D: TRBD2; DNA: TGCAGCGTTGGGCGGACTAGCTCCTCCTACGAGCAGTACTTC; CDR3: CSVGRTSSSYEQYF
J: TRBJ2-3; V: TRBV7-8; size: -; D: -; DNA: TGTGCCAGCAGCTTCAACGGGGATACGCAGTATTTT; CDR3: CASSFNGDTQYF
J: TRBJ2-2; V: TRBV21-1; size: once; D: -; DNA: TGTGCCAGCAGCGGTCGGGACAGTGGCACCGGGGAGCTGTTTTTT; CDR3: CASSGRDSGTGELFF
J: TRBJ1-2; V: TRBV2; size: -; D: -; DNA: TGTGCCAGCAGGCCCTTAGGGGGTTACGGCTACACCTTC; CDR3: CASRPLGGYGYTF
J: TRBJ1-1; V: TRBV28; size: -; D: -; DNA: TGTGCCAGCAGTTTACGGGGGTACACTGAAGCTTTCTTT; CDR3: CASSLRGYTEAFF
J: TRBJ2-2; V: TRBV7-3; size: -; D: TRBD2; DNA: TGTGCCAGCAGCTTACTTTGGACTAGCGGGAGCGGCGGGGAGCTGTTTTTT; CDR3: CASSLLWTSGSGGELFF
J: TRBJ2-7; V: TRBV18; size: -; D: -; DNA: TGTGCCAGCTCACCCCCCGCCTACGAGCAGTACTTC; CDR3: CASSPPAYEQYF
J: TRBJ1-4; V: TRBV2; size: -; D: -; DNA: TGTGCCAGCGGGTTCTTCCGGGATACTGAAAAACTGTTTTTT; CDR3: CASGFFRDTEKLFF
J: TRBJ1-2; V: TRBV6-6; size: -; D: -; DNA: TGTGCCAGCAGTTACTGGGAAGGACCTGCCTATGGCTACACCTTC; CDR3: CASSYWEGPAYGYTF
J: TRBJ2-2; V: TRBV19; size: -; D: -; DNA: TGTGCCAGTAGTATTGGGGCCTCGGGGACCGGGGAGCTGTTTTTT; CDR3: CASSIGASGTGELFF
J: TRBJ2-3; V: TRBV28; size: -; D: -; DNA: TGTGCCAGCAGGAGGGCCGGTACAGATACGCAGTATTTT; CDR3: CASRRAGTDTQYF
J: TRBJ1-5; V: TRBV28; size: -; D: -; DNA: TGTGCCAGCCGAAGGCGGGCGGAATATAGCAATCAGCCCCAGCATTTT; CDR3: CASRRRAEYSNQPQHF
J: TRBJ1-1; V: TRBV5-1; size: -; D: -; DNA: TGCGCCAGCAGCCCTCAAGGGCCGAACACTGAAGCTTTCTTT; CDR3: CASSPQGPNTEAFF
J: TRBJ2-1; V: TRBV11-2; size: -; D: -; DNA: TGTGCCAGCAGCATAGGGACATCGTCCTACAATGAGCAGTTCTTC; CDR3: CASSIGTSSYNEQFF
J: TRBJ1-1; V: TRBV5-5; size: -; D: -; DNA: TGTGCCAGCAGCTTGGGTTTCGGGAACACTGAAGCTTTCTTT; CDR3: CASSLGFGNTEAFF
J: TRBJ2-5; V: TRBV9; size: few; D: -; DNA: TGTGCCAGCAACCAACTATCCCAAGAGACCCAGTACTTC; CDR3: CASNQLSQETQYF
J: TRBJ2-5; V: TRBV7-3; size: -; D: TRBD2; DNA: TGTGCCAGCAGCTTATCGGGGCTAGCGGAAGGTACCCCTACGGCGGCCCAGTACTTC; CDR3: CASSLSGLAEGTPTAAQYF
J: TRBJ2-3; V: TRBV7-3; size: -; D: -; DNA: TGTGCCAGCAGCTTAGCACGGCAAGATACGCAGTATTTT; CDR3: CASSLARQDTQYF
J: TRBJ1-2; V: TRBV27; size: few; D: -; DNA: TGTGCCAGCAGCCATGGCTACACCTTC; CDR3: CASSHGYTF
J: TRBJ2-7; V: TRBV20-1; size: -; D: -; DNA: TGCAGTGCTAGTGTCCAGGGCTCAAAAGTATTC; CDR3: CSASVQGSKVF
J: TRBJ2-7; V: TRBV7-2; size: -; D: -; DNA: TGTGCCAGCAGCTTAGGGCAGGGGGGCTCCTACGAGCAGTACTTC; CDR3: CASSLGQGGSYEQYF
J: TRBJ1-2; V: TRBV6-5; size: -; D: -; DNA: TGTGCCAGCAGCAGACAGTCAACTATGGGCGGCTACACCTTC; CDR3: CASSRQSTMGGYTF
J: TRBJ1-1; V: TRBV10-2; size: -; D: -; DNA: TGCGCCAGCAGTGACCCAGGCAGCACTGAAGCTTTCTTT; CDR3: CASSDPGSTEAFF
J: TRBJ2-5; V: TRBV15; size: -; D: TRBD1; DNA: TGTGCCACCAGCCCAAACGCGGCCGGACAGGGGTATGAGACCCAGTACTTC; CDR3: CATSPNAAGQGYETQYF
J: TRBJ2-5; V: TRBV28; size: -; D: TRBD1; DNA: TGTGCCAGCACACCCGAGGGACAGCCCCAAGAGACCCAGTACTTC; CDR3: CASTPEGQPQETQYF
J: TRBJ2-7; V: TRBV12-2; size: -; D: -; DNA: TGTGCAAGTCGCTTCGGGCACTACGAGCAGTACTTC; CDR3: CASRFGHYEQYF
J: TRBJ1-1; V: TRBV27; size: -; D: TRBD1; DNA: TGTGCCAGCAGTCCTCCCCAGGGACAGCCGGGGGGCACTGAAGCTTTCTTT; CDR3: CASSPPQGQPGGTEAFF
J: TRBJ1-2; V: TRBV5-5; size: -; D: -; DNA: TGTGCCAGCAGCTTGTTTTCACAGAACTATGGCTACACCTTC; CDR3: CASSLFSQNYGYTF
J: TRBJ2-2; V: TRBV11-2; size: -; D: -; DNA: TGTGCCAGCAGCTTAGGACGGAGTTACACCGGGGAGCTGTTTTTT; CDR3: CASSLGRSYTGELFF
J: TRBJ2-7; V: TRBV5-5; size: -; D: TRBD2; DNA: TGTGCCAGCAGCCCAGGAGTGGGACTAGCGGGACCTCTGGACTTC; CDR3: CASSPGVGLAGPLDF
J: TRBJ2-1; V: TRBV9; size: once; D: -; DNA: TGTGCCAGCAGCGCAGAACCGGGGGCACTATACAATGAGCAGTTCTTC; CDR3: CASSAEPGALYNEQFF
J: TRBJ1-1; V: TRBV4-3; size: -; D: -; DNA: TGCGCCAGCAGCCCAAGGGCCCTCGGTGGCACTGAAGCTTTCTTT; CDR3: CASSPRALGGTEAFF
J: TRBJ2-2; V: TRBV7-9; size: -; D: TRBD1; DNA: TGTGCCAGCAGCTCGGACAGGGCTACCGGGGAGCTGTTTTTT; CDR3: CASSSDRATGELFF
J: TRBJ2-3; V: TRBV11-2; size: once; D: -; DNA: TGTGCCAGCAGGCAAATAGCGGAATTAACCACAGATACGCAGTATTTT; CDR3: CASRQIAELTTDTQYF
J: TRBJ1-2; V: TRBV5-1; size: -; D: -; DNA: TGCGCCAGCAGCTTGACCTACAGCTATGGCTACACCTTC; CDR3: CASSLTYSYGYTF
J: TRBJ2-7; V: TRBV7-2; size: -; D: TRBD1; DNA: TGTGCCAGCAGCTCATGGCAGGGGGCCATTCCCTACGAGCAGTACTTC; CDR3: CASSSWQGAIPYEQYF
J: TRBJ1-2; V: TRBV6-5; size: -; D: TRBD1; DNA: TGTGCCAGCAGGGGGACAGGGGGTCCTTATGGCTACACCTTC; CDR3: CASRGTGGPYGYTF
J: TRBJ1-5; V: TRBV19; size: -; D: -; DNA: TGTGCCAGTAGCGACCGCAGGGGTGGCAATCAGCCCCAGCATTTT; CDR3: CASSDRRGGNQPQHF
J: TRBJ1-1; V: TRBV27; size: -; D: -; DNA: TGTGCCAGCATGGTACGTCGCCGGGCGGGGAGGGCTTTCTTT; CDR3: CASMVRRRAGRAFF
J: TRBJ2-1; V: TRBV5-1; size: -; D: -; DNA: TGCGCCAGCAGCTTGGGTCAGGTCTCCTACAATGAGCAGTTCTTC; CDR3: CASSLGQVSYNEQFF
J: TRBJ1-5; V: TRBV15; size: -; D: -; DNA: TGTGCCACCGCGACCTATATAATCCTAGGCGGACGTAGCAATCAGCCCCAGCATTTT; CDR3: CATATYIILGGRSNQPQHF
J: TRBJ2-1; V: TRBV10-3; size: -; D: -; DNA: TGTGCCATCAGTGACAGGGCGTCCCCCAATGAGCAGTTCTTC; CDR3: CAISDRASPNEQFF
J: TRBJ2-7; V: TRBV19; size: once; D: -; DNA: TGTGCCAGTAGTATACCGGGGGACGGTAACTACGAGCAGTACTTC; CDR3: CASSIPGDGNYEQYF
J: TRBJ1-2; V: TRBV20-1; size: once; D: -; DNA: TGCAGTGCTAGTCGGGAAGGCGGCTACACCTTC; CDR3: CSASREGGYTF
J: TRBJ2-5; V: TRBV7-9; size: -; D: -; DNA: TGTGCCAGCAGCTTTTCAGGGCCCCAAGAGACCCAGTACTTC; CDR3: CASSFSGPQETQYF
J: TRBJ2-2; V: TRBV4-1; size: -; D: TRBD2; DNA: TGCGCCAGCAGCCAGGTCGGGACTACCAACACCGGGGAGCTGTTTTTT; CDR3: CASSQVGTTNTGELFF
J: TRBJ1-1; V: TRBV6-5; size: -; D: -; DNA: TGTGCCAGCAGTTACTCAGCAGGCAGCCTTCCAGCTTTCTTT; CDR3: CASSYSAGSLPAFF
J: TRBJ1-2; V: TRBV30; size: -; D: -; DNA: TGTGCCTGGAGTGTACCCCGGAGGGGCTACACCTTC; CDR3: CAWSVPRRGYTF
J: TRBJ2-7; V: TRBV7-3; size: -; D: -; DNA: TGTGCCAGCAGCTTAATCGGGGCGATCTACGAGCAGTACTTC; CDR3: CASSLIGAIYEQYF
J: TRBJ1-1; V: TRBV6-1; size: -; D: -; DNA: TGTGCCACGCGGGGGGGTCTCAACACTGAAGCTTTCTTT; CDR3: CATRGGLNTEAFF
J: TRBJ1-1; V: TRBV7-2; size: -; D: -; DNA: TGTGCCAGCAGCTTCGGGCAGCTGAACACTGAAGCTTTCTTT; CDR3: CASSFGQLNTEAFF
J: TRBJ2-7; V: TRBV6-6; size: -; D: TRBD2; DNA: TGTGCCAGCTGGGTGTCTAGCGGCTACGAGCAGTACTTC; CDR3: CASWVSSGYEQYF
J: TRBJ2-7; V: TRBV6-5; size: -; D: -; DNA: TGTGCCAGCAGTTACTCAAGTCAGTACGAGCAGTACTTC; CDR3: CASSYSSQYEQYF
J: TRBJ1-5; V: TRBV7-2; size: once; D: TRBD1; DNA: TGTGCCAGCAGCCGTGGGACAGGGGATCAGCCCCAGCATTTT; CDR3: CASSRGTGDQPQHF
J: TRBJ2-1; V: TRBV5-1; size: -; D: -; DNA: TGCGCCAGCAGCTTAGGGGGTAACACCTACAATGAGCAGTTCTTC; CDR3: CASSLGGNTYNEQFF
J: TRBJ1-3; V: TRBV28; size: -; D: -; DNA: TGTGCCAGCAGTTTAGTGGCGAACTCTGGAAACACCATATATTTT; CDR3: CASSLVANSGNTIYF
J: TRBJ2-5; V: TRBV11-3; size: -; D: -; DNA: TGTGCCAGCAGCCGGAGACTGCAAGAGACCCAGTACTTC; CDR3: CASSRRLQETQYF